This T cell receptor beta chain was recorded in a study of blood T cell dynamics during melanoma immunotherapy. Overall study findings and caveats: The study could not tell melanoma-specific clones from general immune activation.

TCRdb's table, derived via immunoSEQ multiplex PCR, lists solely in-frame clones and lacks some. Seen here are around 13,000 clones, roughly nine tenths observed once, and the top ten hold approximately 0.2%. With regard to this clone: The antigen remains undetermined.

Noted time point: pre-treatment baseline. The TCR was taken from a human donor with melanoma. Sequences were derived from effector memory CD8+ T cells from blood, sampled from a patient treated with checkpoint blockade.

This CDR3 is CASSQEIAGVLHQPQHF. The CDR3 DNA sequence: TGCGCCAGCAGCCAAGAGATAGCAGGGGTCCTCCATCAGCCCCAGCATTTT. The chain carries TRBV4-1 and TRBJ1-5; tentative D call: TRBD1 (6 bases). The germline V and J ends were trimmed by 0 bases and 5 bases, with 17 bases remaining between them. The germline CDR1 and CDR2 sequences are MGHRA and YSYEKL. The CDR3 runs to 17 residues.